The 28 T cell receptor beta chains reported below all come from one sample, sequenced in a study of shared clonotypes between healthy human individuals. Method: immunoSEQ multiplex PCR; TCRdb's copy keeps in-frame clones and lacks some. This table has about 2,200,000 clones, 85% to 95% appearing once. As defined, naive CD8 cells were CD45RO-negative and positively selected for CCR7, with terminally differentiated effector memory CD45RA+ cells excluded. Sequencing was performed on naive CD8+ T cells from PBMCs. These TCRs come from a man younger than 35 in good health. Some clones in this sample may be carry-over from other donors' samples.

The rearrangement uses TRBV4-2 and TRBJ1-4; unclear D gene. Germline V gene sequence: CDR1 LGHNA, CDR2 YNFKEQ. The CDR3 is made up of 13 amino acids. The germline V and J ends were trimmed by 3 bases and 7 bases, with 9 bases remaining between them. CDR3 in DNA: TGTGCCAGCAGCCATAGGGAGGGTGAAAAACTGTTTTTT. Translation gives CASSHREGEKLFF.

The chain uses TRBV7-2 and TRBJ2-7, with TRBD2 matching 9 bases. In germline, CDR1 is SGHTA, CDR2 FQGNSA. The V segment lost 3 bases and the J segment 4 bases; nucleotides outside the gene matches: 4. The CDR3 is 14 residues long. The CDR3 region is CASSFSAGGYEQYF. As DNA, the CDR3 is TGTGCCAGCAGCTTTTCTGCGGGAGGGTACGAGCAGTACTTC.

The gene calls are TRBV7-6 and TRBJ2-1; D ambiguous. The V gene's germline CDR1 is SGHVS and CDR2 FNYEAQ. This CDR3 spans 11 amino acids. V gave up 3 bases and J gave up 15 bases, with 12 bases separating them. This chain's CDR3 is CASSLNFGLFF. The CDR3 DNA sequence: TGTGCCAGCAGCTTGAACTTCGGCCTGTTCTTC. Filled out from reference TRBV7-6 and TRBJ2-1, the complete variable domain reads GAGVSQSPRYKVTKRGQDVALRCDPISGHVSLYWYRQALGQGPEFLTYFNYEAQQDKSGLPNDRFSAERPEGSISTLTIQRTEQRDSAMYRCASSLNFGLFFGPGTRLTVL.

The chain recombines TRBV7-9 with TRBJ1-2; 7 bases agree with TRBD1. This CDR3 spans 16 amino acids. V dropped 4 bases and J dropped 0; count of bases not matched to a gene: 8. The germline gives CDR1 SEHNR, CDR2 FQNEAQ (reference sequence). CDR3 residues: CASSSGQQFPNYGYTF. CDR3 bases: TGTGCCAGCAGCTCGGGACAGCAGTTTCCTAACTATGGCTACACCTTC.

This chain uses TRBV19 with TRBJ1-5; possibly TRBD1 for D (6 bases). CDR1 is LNHDA and CDR2 is SQIVND in the germline V gene (reference sequence). V dropped 8 bases and J dropped 6 bases, with 17 bases sitting between them. CDR3 length: 14 amino acids. The CDR3 protein is CASGIGGLGQPQHF. In DNA form, the CDR3 reads TGTGCCAGTGGGATTGGGGGGCTCGGTCAGCCCCAGCATTTT.

The CDR3 region is CAWSERVTIVEFF. Here the CDR3 DNA reads TGTGCCTGGAGTGAAAGGGTCACAATAGTCGAGTTCTTC. This chain joins TRBV30 and TRBJ2-1, with no clear D. CDR3 length: 13 amino acids. V lost 1 base and J 14 bases, leaving 18 bases between the germline ends. Germline loops: CDR1 GTSNPN, CDR2 SVGIG (reference sequence).

This chain uses TRBV5-4 with TRBJ2-7; tentatively, D is TRBD1 or TRBD2 (7 bases each). The CDR3 is made up of 14 amino acids. CDR1 is SGHNT, CDR2 YYREEE, per germline (reference sequence). V lost 9 bases and J 5 bases, leaving 21 bases between the germline ends. CDR3 bases: TGTGCCACCACAAATGACAGGGAGGGGGACGAGCAGTACTTC. Translated, it gives CATTNDREGDEQYF.

A word on this clone: This sample also contains other DNA sequences that code for the same CDR3. This chain connects TRBV19 to TRBJ2-7, with D hard to call. The germline V gene has CDR1 LNHDA and CDR2 SQIVND (reference sequence). The CDR3 loop spans 13 amino acids. Deletions cut 3 bases from V and 3 bases from J, with 9 bases between. The CDR3 sequence is CASSIGPVYEQYF. The CDR3 bases are TGTGCCAGTAGTATCGGCCCCGTCTACGAGCAGTACTTC.

V usage is TRBV5-1 and J usage is TRBJ2-3, with TRBD2 identical over 14 bases. This CDR3 has 18 residues. Germline V lookup: CDR1 SGHRS, CDR2 YFSETQ. The J segment lost 5 bases and the V segment lost 1 base, leaving 9 bases of the junction unmatched. CDR3 DNA sequence: TGCGCCAGCAGCTTGCGACTAGCGGGAGGGCCAGGTGGAGATACGCAGTATTTT. This translates into CASSLRLAGGPGGDTQYF.

The genes are TRBV7-6 and TRBJ2-7, with 8 bases identical to TRBD1. Per the germline V gene, CDR1 is SGHVS and CDR2 is FNYEAQ. The CDR3 extends over 14 amino acids. With V trimmed by 1 base and J by 4 bases, 3 bases remained unmatched. The CDR3 reads CASSLDRGWYEQYF. CDR3 in DNA: TGTGCCAGCAGCTTAGACAGGGGGTGGTACGAGCAGTACTTC.

The chain has TRBV29-1 and TRBJ2-1, with D uncertain. Germline V gene data show CDR1 as SQVTM and CDR2 as ANQGSEA. The CDR3 sequence is 13 residues long. V shed 7 bases and J shed 0 bases, with 10 bases lying between them. The CDR3 DNA is TGCAGCGCAGCAGGAAGCTCCTACAATGAGCAGTTCTTC. Amino acids: CSAAGSSYNEQFF.

DNA for the CDR3: TGCGCCAGCAGCCAATCCTCCGGATGGGGCGAGCAGTACTTC. Its protein product is CASSQSSGWGEQYF. V and J are TRBV4-1 and TRBJ2-7; D is ambiguous. From germline, CDR1 is MGHRA and CDR2 YSYEKL. The CDR3 sequence is 14 residues long. The V and J ends lost 2 bases and 6 bases respectively, with 14 bases between them.

The chain employs TRBV7-9 and TRBJ2-1, with 9 nucleotides matching TRBD2. This CDR3 has 15 amino acids. Germline CDR1 is SEHNR and CDR2 is FQNEAQ (reference sequence). The V and J ends lost 3 bases and 6 bases, in that order; junction bases with no gene match: 6. The CDR3 DNA reads as TGTGCCAGCAGCTTCGGGCTAGCGGGAACCAATGAGCAGTTCTTC. It translates to CASSFGLAGTNEQFF.

J is TRBJ2-7 and V is TRBV7-2; TRBD2 aligns across 7 bases. CDR3 length equals 14 residues. Germline assignment: CDR1 SGHTA and CDR2 FQGNSA. With V trimmed by 2 bases and J by 3 bases, 4 bases remained unmatched. The CDR3 reads CASSLWREIYEQYF. The CDR3, as DNA: TGTGCCAGCAGCTTATGGCGGGAGATCTACGAGCAGTACTTC.

This sequence joins TRBV9 and TRBJ1-2; D may be TRBD1 (5 bases). Deletions cut 1 base from V and 6 bases from J, with 16 bases between. This CDR3 region has 15 residues. CDR1 is SGDLS, CDR2 YYNGEE, per germline. CDR3 nucleotide sequence: TGTGCCAGCAGCGTACCCGGGGGAGGGGTTGATGGCTACACCTTC. Amino acid sequence: CASSVPGGGVDGYTF.

The rearrangement uses TRBV7-9 and TRBJ1-1; D gene uncertain. This CDR3 is built from 13 residues. Between the trimmed V and J ends, which lost 1 base and 7 bases, there was a span of 10 bases. CDR1 SEHNR and CDR2 FQNEAQ come from the germline V gene (reference sequence). The CDR3 sequence: CASSLGEILEAFF. The CDR3 region has the DNA TGTGCCAGCAGCTTAGGGGAAATCCTTGAAGCTTTCTTT.

V and J are TRBV29-1 and TRBJ1-2; D is undetermined. Germline CDR1 SQVTM, CDR2 ANQGSEA. V lost 0 bases, J lost 6 bases, and 20 bases lay in between. The CDR3 extends over 16 amino acids. CDR3 nucleotide sequence: TGCAGCGTTGAAGACCTCGACGGAGATTGGGATCATGGCTACACCTTC. It is translated as CSVEDLDGDWDHGYTF.

The gene calls are TRBV27 and TRBJ1-1; 10 nucleotides line up with TRBD1. V was pared by 5 bases and J by 3 bases, with 6 bases of the junction left unmatched. Germline V CDR1 and CDR2: MNHEY, SMNVEV (reference sequence). CDR3 length equals 15 residues. The CDR3 loop is CASSLDRGRYTEAFF. The CDR3 DNA is TGTGCCAGCAGTCTCGACAGGGGGCGGTACACTGAAGCTTTCTTT.

The chain recombines TRBV9 with TRBJ2-1; 13 bases line up with TRBD2. Unmatched junction bases numbered 5, after V lost 3 bases and J lost 2 bases. This CDR3 contains 17 residues. CDR1 is SGDLS, CDR2 YYNGEE, per germline. For the CDR3, the DNA is TGTGCCAGCAGCGCTACCGGGACTAGCGGGGCCTACAATGAGCAGTTCTTC. Protein sequence: CASSATGTSGAYNEQFF.

The chain has TRBV7-6 and TRBJ2-7, with 9 positions matching TRBD1. The germline V gene encodes CDR1 SGHVS and CDR2 FNYEAQ. This CDR3 spans 16 amino acids. With V trimmed by 4 bases and J by 6 bases, 13 bases remained unmatched. DNA for the CDR3: TGTGCCAGCAGCTCTCCTTCGGGACAGGGCGGGCTCGAGCAGTACTTC. Its translation is CASSSPSGQGGLEQYF.

The genes are TRBV25-1 and TRBJ2-5; tentatively, D is TRBD1 (8 bases). V was cut by 3 bases and J by 4 bases, with 15 bases left in between. Germline V gives CDR1 MGHDK, CDR2 SYGVNS. The CDR3 has 15 residues. The CDR3 DNA sequence: TGTGCCAGCAGTGACACTAACAGGGGGGGAGAGACCCAGTACTTC. Its protein is CASSDTNRGGETQYF.

V and J are TRBV27 and TRBJ2-7; 8 bases match TRBD1. CDR3 size: 13 residues. CDR1 MNHEY and CDR2 SMNVEV come from the germline V gene (reference sequence). The trim removed 5 bases at V and 10 bases at J, leaving 10 bases unmatched. CDR3 sequence (DNA): TGTGCCAGCAGTCCCGTCCCACAGGGGGAACAGTACTTC. It yields the protein CASSPVPQGEQYF.

The rearrangement links TRBV9 to TRBJ2-1; D possibly corresponds to TRBD2 (5 bases). This CDR3 is built from 13 residues. Trimming left V 0 bases short and J 7 bases short, with 8 bases between. CDR1 SGDLS and CDR2 YYNGEE come from the germline V gene. CDR3: CASSVGWENEQFF. In nucleotides, the CDR3 is TGTGCCAGCAGCGTAGGTTGGGAGAATGAGCAGTTCTTC. The variable domain in full, with the rest retrieved from reference TRBV9 and TRBJ2-1, is DSGVTQTPKHLITATGQRVTLRCSPRSGDLSVYWYQQSLDQGLQFLIQYYNGEERAKGNILERFSAQQFPDLHSELNLSSLELGDSALYFCASSVGWENEQFFGPGTRLTVL.

The chain employs TRBV4-1 and TRBJ2-7, with TRBD1 matching 10 bases. The CDR3 spans 17 residues. CDR1 and CDR2 (germline): MGHRA, YSYEKL. V lost 1 base to trimming and J lost 1 base; unmatched junction nucleotides: 7. The CDR3: CASSQGPGQGLSYEQYF. CDR3 nucleotides: TGCGCCAGCAGCCAAGGTCCGGGACAGGGGTTATCCTACGAGCAGTACTTC.

The chain couples TRBV7-6 to TRBJ1-1, with D possibly TRBD1 on 6 matching bases. Trimming cost V 5 bases and J 1 base, with 11 bases left between them. This CDR3 is built from 14 residues. CDR1 SGHVS and CDR2 FNYEAQ come from the germline V gene. CDR3 DNA: TGTGCCAGCAGCGGCCGACAGGAGAACACTGAAGCTTTCTTT. This encodes CASSGRQENTEAFF.

This chain links TRBV19 with TRBJ2-5; maybe TRBD1 (6 bases). Germline assignment: CDR1 LNHDA and CDR2 SQIVND (reference sequence). This CDR3 contains 15 residues. Trimming took 5 bases from V and 1 from J, leaving 14 bases between them. CDR3 loop: CASSSRTDLQETQYF. CDR3 nucleotide sequence: TGTGCCAGTAGTTCACGGACAGATCTCCAAGAGACCCAGTACTTC.

The rearrangement uses TRBV6-1 and TRBJ2-7; 7 nucleotides match TRBD1. CDR3 length: 13 amino acids. J was trimmed by 1 base and V by 8 bases; bases with no gene match: 5. Germline lookup yields CDR1 MNHNS and CDR2 SASEGT. CDR3 amino acids: CASRDSASYEQYF. The CDR3 DNA follows: TGTGCCAGCCGGGACAGCGCTTCCTACGAGCAGTACTTC.

A word on this clone: This sample includes further DNA sequences coding for the same CDR3. The V gene is TRBV28, the J gene TRBJ2-5, with 9 bases identical to TRBD1. The CDR3 spans 14 residues. Germline V gene lookup returns CDR1 MDHEN and CDR2 SYDVKM. J lost 4 bases, V lost 5 bases, and 5 bases had no gene match. CDR3 DNA sequence: TGTGCCAGCAGTCTAACAGGGGGCGGAGAGACCCAGTACTTC. Amino acids: CASSLTGGGETQYF.